These 23 T cell receptor beta chains originate from one sample sequenced in a study of CD8+CD57+ T cells in acquired aplastic anemia (dated by TCRdb to the late 2010s). Sequenced on an Illumina HiSeq 2000. Genomic DNA was used as template for profiling of TCR beta VDJ combinations and CDR3 sequences. TCRdb trimmed public reads at Q25 via fastp, called clones via MiXCR and kept in-frame beta chains. Each record represents a unique CDR3 protein, reported with the most common genes and DNA among its rows. The sample includes roughly 160,000 distinct CDR3 sequences, with under 55% observed a single time. Together, the top ten hold less than 3% of the sample. Patients chosen for sequencing had shown expansion of CD8+CD57+ cells by flow cytometry. The source material was sorted CD4+, CD8+, or CD8+CD57+ T cells (not recorded which) from PBMCs. All receptors derive from a human donor with aplastic anemia.

This rearrangement joins TRBV9 to TRBJ1-2; 7 bases match TRBD1. Germline V gene lookup returns CDR1 SGDLS and CDR2 YYNGEE. The CDR3 is 15 amino acids. V shed 0 bases and J 8 bases; nucleotides not matched to a gene: 10. The CDR3 loop reads CASSVDLKGARGYTF. For the CDR3, the DNA is TGTGCCAGCAGCGTAGATCTTAAGGGGGCGCGGGGCTACACCTTC.

For this clonotype: Because the CDR3 is missing its conserved closing phenylalanine or tryptophan, this is likely a read error. J is TRBJ1-5 and V is TRBV2; 9 bases agree with TRBD1. This CDR3 contains 14 residues. With 6 bases clipped from V and 7 bases from J, the junction kept 7 bases outside the gene matches. Germline assignment: CDR1 SNHLY and CDR2 FYNNEI. The CDR3 loop is CASSAGQGRQPQHL. The CDR3, as DNA: TGTGCCAGCAGCGCGGGACAGGGAAGGCAGCCCCAGCATCTT.

This clonotype has ten or more counts. The chain joins TRBV19 to TRBJ2-3; D may correspond to TRBD1 or TRBD2 (5 bases each). V lost 7 bases and J 3 bases, leaving 14 bases between the germline ends. CDR3 length: 14 amino acids. Germline lookup yields CDR1 LNHDA and CDR2 SQIVND (reference sequence). This CDR3 is CASKGMGETDTQYF. CDR3 in DNA: TGTGCCAGTAAAGGGATGGGGGAAACAGATACGCAGTATTTT.

This clonotype was observed a single time. The rearrangement links TRBV2 to TRBJ2-1; the match to TRBD1 covers 12 bases. The germline V gene encodes CDR1 SNHLY and CDR2 FYNNEI. V lost 10 bases and J lost 7; bases outside the gene matches: 8. This CDR3 is 14 amino acids long. As DNA, the CDR3 is TGTGCCATCGAGTGGGACAGGGGGCATAATGAGCAGTTCTTC. Its protein product is CAIEWDRGHNEQFF.

This clonotype was seen only a few times. The rearrangement uses TRBV11-2 and TRBJ2-3; 8 positions agree with TRBD1. CDR1 is SGHAT and CDR2 is FQNNGV in the germline V gene. The CDR3 extends over 15 amino acids. Trimming removed 5 bases from V and 4 bases from J; junction bases left unmatched: 8. CDR3 in DNA: TGTGCCAGCAGCCTTTCGGACAGGGCCCCAGATACGCAGTATTTT. This translates into CASSLSDRAPDTQYF.

V is TRBV10-3 and J is TRBJ2-7; the D is unclear. The ends were cut back, 10 bases at V and 13 bases at J, with 20 bases in the middle. The CDR3 is 11 amino acids. Germline loops: CDR1 ENHRY, CDR2 SYGVKD. In DNA, the CDR3 is TGTGCCAGCAGCCAGAGACTCTTCGTCTACTTC. Protein product: CASSQRLFVYF.

This clonotype was recorded a few times. The germline gene is not matched at one end of the junction; a read error may be the cause. The J gene is TRBJ2-1, the V gene TRBV5-1, with 8 nucleotides matching TRBD1. CDR1 and CDR2 (germline): SGHRS, YFSETQ. The CDR3 runs 15 residues. The CDR3 region is CASSKDRGPYNERFF. The DNA of the CDR3 is TGCGCCAGCAGCAAAGACAGGGGACCCTACAATGAGCGGTTCTTC.

Comment on this clonotype: Being one base from a much bigger clone, this may be a read error. The chain uses TRBV2 and TRBJ2-1; D not certain. The CDR3 is 10 residues long. V was clipped by 6 bases and J by 5 bases, with 2 bases between them. Per germline, CDR1 SNHLY and CDR2 FYNNEI. CDR3 sequence (DNA): TGTGCCAGCAGAGACAATGAGCAGTTCTTC. Residues: CASRDNEQFF.

V and J are TRBV20-1 and TRBJ1-5, with 12 bases lining up with TRBD1. V shed 3 bases, J shed 7 bases, and the junction held 4 bases outside the gene matches. The CDR3 runs to 14 residues. CDR1 DFQATT and CDR2 SNEGSKA come from the germline V gene (reference sequence). CDR3 sequence (DNA): TGCAGTGCTAGTGGGGACAGGGGGCTACAGCCCCAGCATTTT. Translating gives CSASGDRGLQPQHF.

The chain combines TRBV6-2 or TRBV6-3 with TRBJ2-5; the D is unclear. V lost 2 bases and J lost 13, with 11 bases in between. Germline V lookup: CDR1 MNHEY, CDR2 SVGEGT. The CDR3 runs to 11 residues. Here the CDR3 DNA reads TGTGCCAGCAGTTACAAGCCTCTAGTGTACTTC. Translating it yields CASSYKPLVYF.

There are many counts of this clonotype. The gene calls are TRBV6-6 and TRBJ2-3; 9 bases fit TRBD2. V shed 7 bases, J shed 13 bases, and the junction held 18 bases outside the gene matches. This CDR3 spans 15 amino acids. CDR1 MNHNY and CDR2 SVGAGI come from the germline V gene (reference sequence). The chain's CDR3 is CASILPSGDPQIEYF. The CDR3 DNA reads TGTGCCAGCATCCTGCCTAGCGGGGACCCACAGATTGAGTATTTT.

This clonotype was counted at least ten times. The rearrangement joins TRBV6-5 to TRBJ1-5; D is perhaps TRBD1 (6 bases). The CDR3 runs 14 residues. The germline CDR1 and CDR2 sequences are MNHEY and SVGAGI. Trimming took 6 bases from V and 3 from J, leaving 12 bases between them. The DNA for the CDR3 is TGTGCCAGCAGGTTAACAGGGAACAATCAGCCCCAGCATTTT. This codes for CASRLTGNNQPQHF.

The rearrangement links TRBV12-3 or TRBV12-4 to TRBJ2-7; the D call may be TRBD1 or TRBD2 (5 bases each). The germline V and J ends were trimmed by 6 bases and 0 bases, with 15 bases remaining between them. This CDR3 spans 15 amino acids. CDR3 in DNA: TGTGCCAGCAGACCGGGACCCAGGAGCTCCTACGAGCAGTACTTC. Translating gives CASRPGPRSSYEQYF.

This clonotype was seen many times. This chain uses TRBV2 with TRBJ1-2; TRBD1 matches 9 bases. The CDR3 spans 16 residues. Germline assignment: CDR1 SNHLY and CDR2 FYNNEI. The V and J ends lost 7 bases and 7 bases, in that order; junction bases with no gene match: 16. CDR3 bases: TGTGCCAGCACCCCCGCCCAAACAGGGGGCCTCATTGGCTACACCTTC. Protein sequence: CASTPAQTGGLIGYTF.

The genes are TRBV20-1 and TRBJ2-2, with 9 bases aligning to TRBD1. From germline, CDR1 is DFQATT and CDR2 SNEGSKA (reference sequence). This CDR3 spans 14 amino acids. V gave up 3 bases and J gave up 7 bases; unmatched junction bases: 6. The CDR3 DNA is TGCAGTGCTAGTCCAACAGGGGGCCACGGGGAGCTGTTTTTT. Translating gives CSASPTGGHGELFF.

Worth noting for this clonotype: This may stem from a read error, because a much larger clone lies one nucleotide away. The rearrangement joins TRBV5-5 to TRBJ1-2; the match to TRBD1 covers 7 bases. Losses at the gene ends were 3 bases for V and 4 bases for J; bases not matched to a gene: 9. Germline lookup yields CDR1 SGHKS and CDR2 YYEKEE (reference sequence). The CDR3 spans 15 residues. The CDR3 spells CASSWGTVDGYGYTF. CDR3 sequence (DNA): TGTGCCAGCAGCTGGGGGACAGTCGACGGCTATGGCTACACCTTC. Looking up the rest from reference TRBV5-5 and TRBJ1-2 gives the full variable domain: DAGVTQSPTHLIKTRGQQVTLRCSPISGHKSVSWYQQVLGQGPQFIFQYYEKEERGRGNFPDRFSARQFPNYSSELNVNALLLGDSALYLCASSWGTVDGYGYTFGSGTRLTVV.

The sample holds many counts of this clonotype. The chain has TRBV9 and TRBJ1-3; perhaps TRBD1 as D (5 bases). V was clipped by 4 bases and J by 0 bases, with 14 bases between them. This CDR3 has 16 amino acids. Germline V CDR1 and CDR2: SGDLS, YYNGEE. CDR3 residues: CASSIDPGNSGNTIYF. For the CDR3, the DNA is TGTGCCAGCAGCATCGACCCAGGGAACTCTGGAAACACCATATATTTT.

The chain combines TRBV20-1 with TRBJ2-5; a weak D match, TRBD1 (5 bases). The germline V and J ends were trimmed by 6 bases and 5 bases, with 16 bases remaining between them. This CDR3 is built from 13 residues. The germline gives CDR1 DFQATT, CDR2 SNEGSKA (reference sequence). The CDR3 DNA reads TGCAGTGCCGAAGAAGGGGCCAGGGAGACCCAGTACTTC. It is translated as CSAEEGARETQYF.

With regard to this clonotype: Compared with germline, one end of the junction differs, possibly owing to a read error. The genes are TRBV5-6 and TRBJ2-2; 12 bases align to TRBD2. Germline values: CDR1 SGHDT, CDR2 YYEEEE. This CDR3 has 15 residues. CDR3 loop: CASTWTSGEIGDLFF. The CDR3 DNA follows: TGTGCCAGCACCTGGACTAGCGGGGAAATCGGGGACCTGTTTTTT.

This rearrangement joins TRBV4-1 to TRBJ1-2, with D possibly being TRBD1 (5 bases). Germline CDR1 is MGHRA and CDR2 is YSYEKL. The CDR3 contains 15 residues. V shed 1 base and J shed 0 bases, with 9 bases lying between them. The CDR3: CASSQVMGANYGYTF. CDR3 nucleotide sequence: TGCGCCAGCAGCCAAGTCATGGGGGCTAACTATGGCTACACCTTC.

The V call is TRBV29-1, the J call TRBJ2-1; no clear D. The CDR3 sequence is 13 residues long. Trimming pared 4 bases from V and 6 bases from J, leaving 13 bases between. The V gene's germline CDR1 is SQVTM and CDR2 ANQGSEA. The CDR3 region is CSVVGGVFNEQFF. The CDR3 DNA follows: TGCAGCGTTGTGGGTGGGGTTTTCAATGAGCAGTTCTTC.

This clonotype was seen only once. The rearrangement uses TRBV25-1 and TRBJ1-1; no clear D. The CDR3 totals 14 residues. Germline V gives CDR1 MGHDK, CDR2 SYGVNS. Trimming removed 7 bases from V and 4 bases from J, with 16 bases in between. The CDR3: CASTTFGRGTEAFF. The DNA of the CDR3 is TGTGCCAGCACCACCTTCGGGCGTGGCACTGAAGCTTTCTTT. The full variable domain, completed using reference TRBV25-1 and TRBJ1-1, is EADIYQTPRYLVIGTGKKITLECSQTMGHDKMYWYQQDPGMELHLIHYSYGVNSTEKGDLSSESTVSRIRTEHFPLTLESARPSHTSQYLCASTTFGRGTEAFFGQGTRLTVV.

V is TRBV10-3 and J is TRBJ2-1; D call uncertain. Germline V gives CDR1 ENHRY, CDR2 SYGVKD. The V end lost 7 bases, the J end lost 5 bases, and 6 bases lay between the germline ends. The CDR3 covers 11 residues. DNA of the CDR3: TGTGCCATCAAAAGAAACAATGAGCAGTTCTTC. Translation: CAIKRNNEQFF.